These T cell receptor beta chains were read from a single sample in a study of PD-1 blockade in classical Hodgkin lymphoma. Sequencing was performed with immunoSEQ multiplex PCR; in TCRdb, only in-frame clones are kept and a portion is missing. The data show nearly 100,000 clones, approximately 80% seen once. This specimen consisted of peripheral blood mononuclear cells (PBMCs), obtained at baseline. These receptors all stem from a human donor with classical Hodgkin lymphoma. Each CDR3 is given with its conserved first and last residue. A D gene is named only where the DNA matches it firmly. Expanded clones are given a class, and other clones once, few, many or no size at all.

>TRBV10-3|NA|TRBJ2-2|NA
CAGKSVGGTGELFF
TGTGCCGGGAAGAGCGTCGGTGGCACCGGGGAGCTGTTTTTT
>TRBV5-4|TRBD1|TRBJ2-2|once
CASSGTGGSGELFF
TGTGCCAGCAGCGGGACAGGGGGGAGCGGGGAGCTGTTTTTT
>TRBV19|TRBD2|TRBJ2-1|NA
CASSIQSGSLYNEQFF
TGTGCCAGTAGTATCCAAAGCGGGAGTCTCTACAATGAGCAGTTCTTC
>TRBV10-3|TRBD1|TRBJ2-7|NA
CAINPGQGPYEQYF
TGTGCCATCAACCCGGGACAGGGTCCCTACGAGCAGTACTTC
>TRBV19|TRBD1|TRBJ1-1|few
CASRTGLAGGAFF
TGTGCCTCAAGGACAGGCCTCGCCGGGGGAGCTTTCTTT
>TRBV18|TRBD2|TRBJ2-1|NA
CASSLKLADSLNEQFF
TGTGCCAGCTCACTAAAACTAGCGGATAGCCTCAATGAGCAGTTCTTC
>TRBV6-6|TRBD2|TRBJ2-7|NA
CASSSPGLANYEQYF
TGTGCCAGCAGCTCCCCGGGACTAGCGAACTACGAGCAGTACTTC
>TRBV6-6|NA|TRBJ2-3|NA
CASSRTTDTQYF
TGTGCCAGCAGCCGTACCACAGATACGCAGTATTTT
>TRBV10-3|TRBD1|TRBJ2-7|once
CAISAGGEQYF
TGTGCCATCAGTGCAGGGGGCGAGCAGTACTTC
>TRBV7-6|TRBD1|TRBJ2-7|NA
CASSRGTESSYEQYF
TGTGCCAGCAGCAGGGGGACAGAAAGCTCCTACGAGCAGTACTTC
>TRBV6-5|NA|TRBJ2-7|NA
CASSYFSEQYF
TGTGCCAGCAGTTACTTTTCCGAGCAGTACTTC
>TRBV2|NA|TRBJ1-4|NA
CASSTWGANEKLFF
TGTGCCAGCAGTACCTGGGGTGCTAATGAAAAACTGTTTTTT
>TRBV30|NA|TRBJ1-2|NA
CAWSGGGGYTF
TGTGCCTGGAGTGGAGGGGGGGGCTACACCTTC
>TRBV19|NA|TRBJ2-6|NA
CASSMGRILSGANVLTF
TGTGCCAGTAGTATGGGACGGATCCTGTCTGGGGCCAACGTCCTGACTTTC
>TRBV4-2|NA|TRBJ1-4|NA
CASSQDEGRGSEKLFF
TGTGCCAGCAGCCAAGATGAAGGCAGGGGAAGTGAAAAACTGTTTTTT
>TRBV7-9|NA|TRBJ2-7|NA
CASSLSWGDLYEQYF
TGTGCCAGCAGCTTATCCTGGGGGGATCTCTACGAGCAGTACTTC
>TRBV7-2|TRBD2|TRBJ2-7|NA
CASSFREEYEQYF
TGTGCCAGCAGCTTTCGGGAGGAGTACGAGCAGTACTTC
>TRBV5-1|NA|TRBJ2-7|NA
CASSLDAGAYPYEQYF
TGCGCCAGCAGCTTGGACGCAGGGGCGTATCCGTACGAGCAGTACTTC
>TRBV11-2|TRBD1|TRBJ2-3|NA
CASSLIQGADTQYF
TGTGCCAGCAGCTTAATACAGGGGGCAGATACGCAGTATTTT
>TRBV4-3|NA|TRBJ2-5|few
CASSQDGRGQGTQYF
TGCGCCAGCAGCCAAGATGGGAGGGGGCAGGGGACCCAGTACTTC
>TRBV6-5|TRBD1|TRBJ1-4|once
CASSYRGTGDEKLFF
TGTGCCAGCAGTTACCGAGGGACAGGGGATGAAAAACTGTTTTTT
>TRBV19|TRBD2|TRBJ2-2|many
CASSIRVAGGPGTGELFF
TGTGCCAGTAGTATCAGGGTAGCGGGAGGGCCAGGCACCGGGGAGCTGTTTTTT
>TRBV10-3|TRBD1|TRBJ2-7|NA
CAISEADRGEQYF
TGTGCCATCAGTGAGGCCGACAGGGGGGAGCAGTACTTC
>TRBV2|NA|TRBJ2-5|NA
CASSELTAQETQYF
TGTGCCAGCAGTGAACTCACCGCCCAAGAGACCCAGTACTTC
>TRBV7-9|NA|TRBJ2-3|NA
CASSLAQAVDTQYF
TGTGCCAGCAGCTTAGCCCAGGCGGTAGATACGCAGTATTTT
>TRBV10-3|NA|TRBJ1-2|NA
CAISELGQSGGYTF
TGTGCCATCAGTGAGTTGGGACAATCAGGGGGCTACACCTTC
>TRBV2|NA|TRBJ1-2|NA
CASSDSYGYTF
TGTGCCAGCAGTGATAGCTATGGCTACACCTTC
>TRBV27|NA|TRBJ2-5|NA
CASSLDMGAETQYF
TGTGCCAGCAGTTTAGACATGGGGGCAGAGACCCAGTACTTC
>TRBV28|NA|TRBJ1-4|NA
CASSPTWGWLQEKLFF
TGTGCCAGCAGTCCTACATGGGGATGGTTGCAAGAAAAACTGTTTTTT
>TRBV6-6|NA|TRBJ1-1|few
CASSRGGQLNTEAFF
TGTGCCAGCAGTCGGGGTGGGCAGCTGAACACTGAAGCTTTCTTT
>TRBV7-2|NA|TRBJ2-3|once
CASSLEARGTDTQYF
TGTGCCAGCAGCTTAGAGGCCAGAGGCACAGATACGCAGTATTTT
>TRBV28|NA|TRBJ2-3|NA
CASSLNRAGTDTQYF
TGTGCCAGCAGCCTAAACAGGGCTGGGACAGATACGCAGTATTTT
>TRBV21-1|NA|TRBJ2-7|NA
CASSKSRRDRGYLRIYEQYF
TGTGCCAGCAGCAAGTCCCGCCGGGACAGGGGCTATCTAAGGATCTACGAGCAGTACTTC
>TRBV11-2|NA|TRBJ2-7|NA
CASSLESLGKQYF
TGTGCCAGCAGCTTAGAATCCCTTGGCAAGCAGTACTTC
>TRBV7-9|TRBD1|TRBJ1-4|NA
CASSWGNRGFEKLFF
TGTGCCAGCAGCTGGGGCAACAGGGGTTTTGAAAAACTGTTTTTT
>TRBV5-4|TRBD1|TRBJ2-5|NA
CASSGDRALGETQYF
TGTGCCAGCAGCGGGGACAGGGCGTTAGGGGAGACCCAGTACTTC
>TRBV27|NA|TRBJ2-1|few
CASSALKQPLPYEQFF
TGTGCCAGCAGTGCTCTGAAGCAACCCCTCCCCTATGAGCAGTTCTTC
>TRBV5-4|TRBD2|TRBJ2-1|NA
CASSGGTSGHNEQFF
TGTGCCAGCAGCGGCGGGACTAGCGGTCACAATGAGCAGTTCTTC
>TRBV6-5|TRBD2|TRBJ2-7|NA
CASSYETSGVYEQYF
TGTGCCAGCAGTTACGAGACTAGCGGAGTCTACGAGCAGTACTTC
>TRBV19|TRBD2|TRBJ2-1|NA
CAARDSGGGNEQFF
TGTGCCGCCCGGGACTCCGGGGGGGGGAATGAGCAGTTCTTC
>TRBV5-6|NA|TRBJ1-5|NA
CASSFRSLNSNQPQHF
TGTGCCAGCAGCTTCAGAAGTTTGAATAGCAATCAGCCCCAGCATTTT
>TRBV27|TRBD2|TRBJ2-7|NA
CASRGLAGAGYEQYF
TGTGCCAGCAGGGGACTAGCGGGAGCGGGCTACGAGCAGTACTTC
>TRBV5-8|TRBD1|TRBJ2-7|NA
CASSLTGTGDYEQYF
TGTGCCAGCAGCTTGACCGGGACAGGGGACTACGAGCAGTACTTC
>TRBV7-9|NA|TRBJ1-1|few
CASSLVWNTEAFF
TGTGCCAGCAGCTTAGTATGGAACACTGAAGCTTTCTTT
>TRBV10-3|TRBD2|TRBJ2-1|NA
CAISDALAGPEQFF
TGTGCCATCAGTGATGCACTAGCGGGACCGGAGCAGTTCTTC
>TRBV19|NA|TRBJ1-2|few
CASRWAANYGYTF
TGTGCCAGTAGATGGGCGGCGAACTATGGCTACACCTTC
>TRBV19|TRBD1|TRBJ2-1|NA
CASCDRGRNEQFF
TGTGCCAGTTGCGACAGGGGTCGTAATGAGCAGTTCTTC
>TRBV10-3|NA|TRBJ2-7|NA
CAISESRGSSYEQYF
TGTGCCATCAGTGAGTCGAGGGGGAGCTCCTACGAGCAGTACTTC
>TRBV7-6|NA|TRBJ1-4|NA
CASSPFRGINEKLFF
TGTGCCAGCAGCCCGTTCCGGGGAATTAATGAAAAACTGTTTTTT
>TRBV7-8|TRBD1|TRBJ1-4|NA
CASSMTGDGEKLFF
TGTGCCAGCAGCATGACAGGGGACGGAGAAAAACTGTTTTTT
>TRBV2|TRBD2|TRBJ2-5|NA
CASSEEGLAGRQETQYF
TGTGCCAGCAGTGAGGAGGGACTAGCGGGAAGACAAGAGACCCAGTACTTC
>TRBV5-1|NA|TRBJ2-7|NA
CASRLSEEGSYEQYF
TGCGCCAGCCGACTTAGTGAGGAGGGTTCCTACGAGCAGTACTTC
>TRBV6-6|NA|TRBJ2-5|NA
CASSYLTGKTQYF
TGTGCCAGCAGTTACTTAACAGGCAAGACCCAGTACTTC
>TRBV7-9|NA|TRBJ2-6|NA
CASSSPGKGAGANVLTF
TGTGCCAGCAGCTCCCCAGGGAAGGGGGCTGGGGCCAACGTCCTGACTTTC
>TRBV4-2|TRBD1|TRBJ2-7|NA
CASSLGQGDEQYF
TGTGCCAGCAGCTTGGGACAGGGCGACGAGCAGTACTTC
>TRBV4-2|NA|TRBJ2-3|NA
CASSQVGRTDTQYF
TGTGCCAGCAGCCAAGTGGGACGCACAGATACGCAGTATTTT